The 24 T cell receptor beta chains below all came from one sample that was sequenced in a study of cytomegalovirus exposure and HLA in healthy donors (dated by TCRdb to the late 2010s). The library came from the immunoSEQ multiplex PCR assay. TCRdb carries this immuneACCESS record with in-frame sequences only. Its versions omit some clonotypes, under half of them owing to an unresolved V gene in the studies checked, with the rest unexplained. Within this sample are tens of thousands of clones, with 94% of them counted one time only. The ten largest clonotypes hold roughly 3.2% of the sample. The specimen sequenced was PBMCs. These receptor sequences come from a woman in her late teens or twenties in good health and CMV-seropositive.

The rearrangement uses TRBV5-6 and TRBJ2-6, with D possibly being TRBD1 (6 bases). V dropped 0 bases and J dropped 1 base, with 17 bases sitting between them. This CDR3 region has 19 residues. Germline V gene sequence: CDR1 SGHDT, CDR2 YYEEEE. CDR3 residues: CASSLVNRVVYSGANVLTF. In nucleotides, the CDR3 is TGTGCCAGCAGCTTGGTTAACAGGGTAGTTTATTCTGGGGCCAACGTCCTGACTTTC.

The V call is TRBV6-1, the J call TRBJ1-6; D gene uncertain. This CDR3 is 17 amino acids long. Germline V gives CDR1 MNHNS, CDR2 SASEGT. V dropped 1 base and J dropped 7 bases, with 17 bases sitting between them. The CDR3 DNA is TGTGCCAGCAGTGAAGAGTTCTGGGGAGCAAAAAATTCACCCCTCCACTTT. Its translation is CASSEEFWGAKNSPLHF.

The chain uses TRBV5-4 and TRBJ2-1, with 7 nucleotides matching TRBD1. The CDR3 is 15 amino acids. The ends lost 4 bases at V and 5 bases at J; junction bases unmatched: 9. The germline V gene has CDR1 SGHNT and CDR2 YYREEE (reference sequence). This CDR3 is CASSPETGKNNEQFF. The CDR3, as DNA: TGTGCCAGCAGCCCAGAGACAGGGAAAAACAATGAGCAGTTCTTC.

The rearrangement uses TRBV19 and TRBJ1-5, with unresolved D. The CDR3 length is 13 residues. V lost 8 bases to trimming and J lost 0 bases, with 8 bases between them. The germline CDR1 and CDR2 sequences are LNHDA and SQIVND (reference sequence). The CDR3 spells CASATYSNQPQHF. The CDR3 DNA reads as TGTGCCAGTGCAACTTATAGCAATCAGCCCCAGCATTTT. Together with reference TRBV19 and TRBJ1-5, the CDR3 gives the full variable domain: DGGITQSPKYLFRKEGQNVTLSCEQNLNHDAMYWYRQDPGQGLRLIYYSQIVNDFQKGDIAEGYSVSREKKESFPLTVTSAQKNPTAFYLCASATYSNQPQHFGDGTRLSIL.

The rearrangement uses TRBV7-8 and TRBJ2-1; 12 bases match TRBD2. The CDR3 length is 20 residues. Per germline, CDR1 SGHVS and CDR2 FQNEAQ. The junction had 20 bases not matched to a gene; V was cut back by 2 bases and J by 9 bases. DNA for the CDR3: TGTGCCAGCAGCTTAACGATATCGGCTAGCGGGGGGGCCGGTTATGGTGAGCAGTTCTTC. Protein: CASSLTISASGGAGYGEQFF.

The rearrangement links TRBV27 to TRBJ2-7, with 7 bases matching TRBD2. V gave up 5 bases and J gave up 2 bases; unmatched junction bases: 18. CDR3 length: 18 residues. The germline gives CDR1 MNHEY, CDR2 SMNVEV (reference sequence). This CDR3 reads CASSKQPRRLATPYEQYF. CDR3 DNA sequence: TGTGCCAGCAGTAAACAGCCCAGACGACTAGCCACTCCCTACGAGCAGTACTTC.

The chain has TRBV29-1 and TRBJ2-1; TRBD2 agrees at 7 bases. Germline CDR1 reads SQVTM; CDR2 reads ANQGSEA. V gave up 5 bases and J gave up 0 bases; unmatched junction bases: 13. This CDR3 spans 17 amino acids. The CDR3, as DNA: TGCAGCGTTTTGCCCCAACTAGCGCTGAGCTCCTACAATGAGCAGTTCTTC. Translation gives CSVLPQLALSSYNEQFF.

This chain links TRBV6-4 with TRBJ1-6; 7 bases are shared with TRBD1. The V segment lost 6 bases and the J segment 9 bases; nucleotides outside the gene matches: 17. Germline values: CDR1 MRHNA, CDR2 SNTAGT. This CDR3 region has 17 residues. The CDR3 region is CASRDTQGGMGFSPLHF. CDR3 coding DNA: TGTGCCAGCAGAGACACTCAGGGGGGAATGGGATTTTCACCCCTCCACTTT.

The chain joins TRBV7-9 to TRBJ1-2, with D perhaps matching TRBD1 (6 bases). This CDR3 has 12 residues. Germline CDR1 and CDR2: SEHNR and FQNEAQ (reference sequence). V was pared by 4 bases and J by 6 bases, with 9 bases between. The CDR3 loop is CASSSYRDGYTF. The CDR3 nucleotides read TGTGCCAGCAGCTCCTACAGGGATGGCTACACCTTC.

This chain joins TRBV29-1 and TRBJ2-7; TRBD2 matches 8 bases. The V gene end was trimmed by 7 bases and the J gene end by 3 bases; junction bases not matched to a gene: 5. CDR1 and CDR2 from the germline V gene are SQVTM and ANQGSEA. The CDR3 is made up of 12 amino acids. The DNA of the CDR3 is TGCAGCGCCTGGACTAGCATCTACGAGCAGTACTTC. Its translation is CSAWTSIYEQYF.

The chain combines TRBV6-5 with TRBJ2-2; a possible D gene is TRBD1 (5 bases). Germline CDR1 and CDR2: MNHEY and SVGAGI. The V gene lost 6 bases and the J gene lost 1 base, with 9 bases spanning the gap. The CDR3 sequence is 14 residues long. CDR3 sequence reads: CASRRTGNTGELFF. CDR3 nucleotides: TGTGCCAGCAGACGAACAGGGAACACCGGGGAGCTGTTTTTT.

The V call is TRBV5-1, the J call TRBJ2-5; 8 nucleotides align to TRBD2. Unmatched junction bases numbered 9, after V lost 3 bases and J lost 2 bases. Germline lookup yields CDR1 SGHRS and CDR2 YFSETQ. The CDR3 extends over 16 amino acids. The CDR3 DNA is TGCGCCAGCAGCTCCAGCGGGGGAGGGGGTCAAGAGACCCAGTACTTC. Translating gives CASSSSGGGGQETQYF.

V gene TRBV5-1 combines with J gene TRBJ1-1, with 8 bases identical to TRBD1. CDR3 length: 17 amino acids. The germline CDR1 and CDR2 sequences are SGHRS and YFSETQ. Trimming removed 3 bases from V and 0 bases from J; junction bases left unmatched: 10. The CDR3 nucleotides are TGCGCCAGCAGCTCTAACAGACAGGGGAAAATGAACACTGAAGCTTTCTTT. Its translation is CASSSNRQGKMNTEAFF.

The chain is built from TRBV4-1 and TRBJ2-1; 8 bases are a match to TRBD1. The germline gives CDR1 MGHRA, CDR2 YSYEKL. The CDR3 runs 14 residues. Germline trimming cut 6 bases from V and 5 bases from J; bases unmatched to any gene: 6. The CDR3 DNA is TGCGCCAGCAGACGAATCAGGGGGCACAATGAGCAGTTCTTC. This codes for CASRRIRGHNEQFF.

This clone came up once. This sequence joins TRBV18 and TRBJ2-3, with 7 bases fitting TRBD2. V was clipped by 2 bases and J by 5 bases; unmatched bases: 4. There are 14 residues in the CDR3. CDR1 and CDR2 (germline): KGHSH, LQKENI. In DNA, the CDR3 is TGTGCCAGCTCACCAGCGGGAGAGGGAGATACGCAGTATTTT. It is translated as CASSPAGEGDTQYF.

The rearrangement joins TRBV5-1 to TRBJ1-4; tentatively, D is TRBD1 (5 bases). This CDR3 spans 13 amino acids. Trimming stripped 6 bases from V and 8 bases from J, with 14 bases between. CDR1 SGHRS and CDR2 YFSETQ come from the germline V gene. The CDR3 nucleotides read TGCGCCAGCACGAATCTCGGGGGAGAAAAACTGTTTTTT. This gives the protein CASTNLGGEKLFF.

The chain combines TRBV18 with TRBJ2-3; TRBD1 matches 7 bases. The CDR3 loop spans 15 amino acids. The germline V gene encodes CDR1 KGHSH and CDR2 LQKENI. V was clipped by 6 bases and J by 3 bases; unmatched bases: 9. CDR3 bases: TGTGCCAGCTCGCGCAACAGGGGTGAAACAGATACGCAGTATTTT. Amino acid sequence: CASSRNRGETDTQYF.

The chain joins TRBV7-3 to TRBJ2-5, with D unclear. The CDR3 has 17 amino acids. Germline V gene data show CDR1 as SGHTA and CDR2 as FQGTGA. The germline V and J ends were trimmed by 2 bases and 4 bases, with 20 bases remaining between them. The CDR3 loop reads CASSLGPGLSSPETQYF. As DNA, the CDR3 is TGTGCCAGCAGCTTAGGCCCGGGTCTGAGTAGTCCAGAGACCCAGTACTTC. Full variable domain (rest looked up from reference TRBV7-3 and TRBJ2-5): GAGVSQTPSNKVTEKGKYVELRCDPISGHTALYWYRQSLGQGPEFLIYFQGTGAADDSGLPNDRFFAVRPEGSVSTLKIQRTERGDSAVYLCASSLGPGLSSPETQYFGPGTRLLVL.

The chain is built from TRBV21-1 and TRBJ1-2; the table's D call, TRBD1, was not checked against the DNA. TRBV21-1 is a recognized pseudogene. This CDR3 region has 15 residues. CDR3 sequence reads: CASSTRDRGIYGYTF. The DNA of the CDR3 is TGTGCCAGCAGCACCCGGGACAGGGGGATCTATGGCTACACCTTC.

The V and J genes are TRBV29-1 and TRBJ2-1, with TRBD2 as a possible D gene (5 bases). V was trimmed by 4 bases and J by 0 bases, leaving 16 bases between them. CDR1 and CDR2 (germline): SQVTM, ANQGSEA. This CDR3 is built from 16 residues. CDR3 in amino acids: CSVASGYRRSYNEQFF. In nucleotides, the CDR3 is TGCAGCGTTGCGTCGGGGTACCGGCGCTCCTACAATGAGCAGTTCTTC.

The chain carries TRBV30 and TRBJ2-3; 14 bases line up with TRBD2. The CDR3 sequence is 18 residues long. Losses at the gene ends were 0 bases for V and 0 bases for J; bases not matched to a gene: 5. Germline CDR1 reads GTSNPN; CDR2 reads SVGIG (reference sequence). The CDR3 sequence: CAWSVATSGRASTDTQYF. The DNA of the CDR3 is TGTGCCTGGAGTGTGGCGACTAGCGGGAGGGCCAGCACAGATACGCAGTATTTT.

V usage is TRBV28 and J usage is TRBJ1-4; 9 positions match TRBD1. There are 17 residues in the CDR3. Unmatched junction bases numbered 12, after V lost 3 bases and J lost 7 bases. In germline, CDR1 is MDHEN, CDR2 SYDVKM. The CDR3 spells CASSFSPHRGRSEKLFF. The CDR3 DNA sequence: TGTGCCAGCAGTTTTTCCCCCCACAGGGGGCGGTCTGAAAAACTGTTTTTT.

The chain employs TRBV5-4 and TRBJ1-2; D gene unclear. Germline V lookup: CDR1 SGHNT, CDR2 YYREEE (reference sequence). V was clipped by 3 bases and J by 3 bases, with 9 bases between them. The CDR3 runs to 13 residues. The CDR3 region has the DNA TGTGCCAGCAGCTCAGACAATCACTATGGCTACACCTTC. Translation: CASSSDNHYGYTF. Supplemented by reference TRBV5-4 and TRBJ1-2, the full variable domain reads ETGVTQSPTHLIKTRGQQVTLRCSSQSGHNTVSWYQQALGQGPQFIFQYYREEENGRGNFPPRFSGLQFPNYSSELNVNALELDDSALYLCASSSDNHYGYTFGSGTRLTVV.

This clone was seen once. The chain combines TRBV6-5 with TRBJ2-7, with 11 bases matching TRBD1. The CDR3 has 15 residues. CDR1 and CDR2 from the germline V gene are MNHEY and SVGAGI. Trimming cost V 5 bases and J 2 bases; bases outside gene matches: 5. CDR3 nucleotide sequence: TGTGCCAGCAGTCTGGACAGGGGGCACGCCTACGAGCAGTACTTC. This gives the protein CASSLDRGHAYEQYF.